What follows are 21 T cell receptor beta chains derived from one specimen sequenced in a study of graft-versus-host responses after intestinal transplantation (dated by TCRdb to about 2021). What the time point label conveys for this sample: cells obtained before transplantation from donor or recipient. No antigen has been assigned to these receptors. Library preparation used the immunoSEQ multiplex PCR assay. In its TCRdb copy, this immuneACCESS table keeps in-frame sequences only and misses some clones. Where compared with another copy, unresolved V genes explain less than half of these, and the others have no known cause. Here the sample has some 87,000 clones; just under 95% occur a single time. The ten largest clones capture roughly 0.31% of the sample. The sequenced sample was unstimulated CD4+ T cells sorted from spleen or lymph node cells, obtained before intestinal transplant. These receptors originate from a human donor who received an intestinal transplant.

The DNA of the CDR3 is TGTGCCAGCAGTTCTACAGGGGTGGATCGGACAGATACGCAGTATTTT. This translates into CASSSTGVDRTDTQYF. The genes are TRBV28 and TRBJ2-3, with 7 bases matching TRBD1. V dropped 4 bases and J dropped 3; count of bases not matched to a gene: 10. Germline V CDR1 and CDR2: MDHEN, SYDVKM. The CDR3 is 16 residues long.

This clone was counted a few times. The chain is built from TRBV6-5 and TRBJ1-3; D is undetermined. The germline V gene encodes CDR1 MNHEY and CDR2 SVGAGI. Trimming stripped 8 bases from V and 4 bases from J, with 9 bases between. The CDR3 consists of 12 residues. The CDR3 nucleotides are TGTGCCAGCCTAAAGGGCGGAAACACCATATATTTT. Translation: CASLKGGNTIYF.

The CDR3, as DNA: TGTGCCACCAGCAGAAAGGGGATAAATCAGCCCCAGCATTTT. Translating it yields CATSRKGINQPQHF. V usage is TRBV15 and J usage is TRBJ1-5; TRBD1 might be the D (5 bases). The germline gives CDR1 LNHNV, CDR2 YYDKDF (reference sequence). The CDR3 has 14 residues. The V end was cut by 2 bases, the J end by 4 bases, with 9 bases between.

This sequence joins TRBV28 and TRBJ1-2, with D unclear. Per germline, CDR1 MDHEN and CDR2 SYDVKM. V lost 5 bases and J 0 bases, leaving 10 bases between the germline ends. This CDR3 spans 14 amino acids. The CDR3 nucleotides read TGTGCCAGCAGTCCCAGACCCGCTAACTATGGCTACACCTTC. Encoded protein: CASSPRPANYGYTF.

The genes are TRBV6-5 and TRBJ2-3, with D possibly matching TRBD2 (6 bases). The CDR3 is made up of 15 amino acids. Germline V gene data show CDR1 as MNHEY and CDR2 as SVGAGI. Trimming shortened V by 0 bases and J by 0 bases, and 7 bases separated the two germline ends. The CDR3 coding sequence is TGTGCCAGCAGTTACTCAGGGACTAGCACAGATACGCAGTATTTT. Its translation is CASSYSGTSTDTQYF.

The chain uses TRBV5-1 and TRBJ1-1; perhaps TRBD1 as D (6 bases). The CDR3 runs 15 residues. V shed 4 bases and J shed 4 bases, with 17 bases lying between them. Germline CDR1 is SGHRS and CDR2 is YFSETQ. The CDR3, as DNA: TGCGCCAGCAGCCAACGACTCAGGGGATCCACTGAAGCTTTCTTT. Amino acids: CASSQRLRGSTEAFF.

The chain has TRBV19 and TRBJ1-1; maybe TRBD1 (5 bases). Germline V gene sequence: CDR1 LNHDA, CDR2 SQIVND (reference sequence). The V gene lost 6 bases and the J gene lost 0 bases, with 11 bases spanning the gap. The CDR3 has 14 amino acids. This CDR3 reads CASSTGLLNTEAFF. Here the CDR3 DNA reads TGTGCCAGTAGCACGGGACTTCTGAACACTGAAGCTTTCTTT.

The chain joins TRBV30 to TRBJ1-2, with unresolved D. The CDR3 sequence is 12 residues long. CDR1 and CDR2 (germline): GTSNPN, SVGIG (reference sequence). V dropped 0 bases and J dropped 5 bases, with 7 bases sitting between them. The CDR3 loop is CAWSVEQYGYTF. The CDR3 DNA reads as TGTGCCTGGAGTGTAGAACAGTATGGCTACACCTTC.

The V and J genes are TRBV10-1 and TRBJ2-7; possibly TRBD2 for D (6 bases). Germline V lookup: CDR1 WNHNN, CDR2 SYGVQD (reference sequence). The CDR3 extends over 17 amino acids. V was pared by 7 bases and J by 3 bases, with 25 bases between. The CDR3 region has the DNA TGCGCCAGCATTCCGCGTCGGGAGCGACGGGGGAACTACGAGCAGTACTTC. This sequence encodes CASIPRRERRGNYEQYF.

The chain employs TRBV5-1 and TRBJ2-1, with TRBD1 identical over 8 bases. Unmatched junction bases numbered 3, after V lost 4 bases and J lost 6 bases. The CDR3 totals 13 residues. Germline V gene data show CDR1 as SGHRS and CDR2 as YFSETQ. The CDR3 protein is CASSGRGLNEQFF. Written as DNA, the CDR3 is TGCGCCAGCAGCGGCAGGGGGCTCAATGAGCAGTTCTTC.

This chain connects TRBV7-9 to TRBJ1-1; 7 positions agree with TRBD1. V was pared by 2 bases and J by 1 base, with 7 bases of the junction left unmatched. Germline V gene sequence: CDR1 SEHNR, CDR2 FQNEAQ (reference sequence). The CDR3 consists of 16 residues. The CDR3 spells CASSLRRTGSNTEAFF. The CDR3 DNA is TGTGCCAGCAGCTTAAGGCGGACAGGTTCGAACACTGAAGCTTTCTTT.

The chain employs TRBV2 and TRBJ2-7, with 8 bases that match TRBD2. J was trimmed by 5 bases and V by 4 bases; bases with no gene match: 22. Germline V gene sequence: CDR1 SNHLY, CDR2 FYNNEI. This CDR3 has 19 amino acids. CDR3 region: CASSGPLLAGRPYKDEQYF. The CDR3 bases are TGTGCCAGCAGTGGGCCCCTCCTAGCGGGTCGCCCTTATAAGGACGAGCAGTACTTC.

The count of this clone is one. The V gene is TRBV23-1, the J gene TRBJ2-1, with 10 bases identical to TRBD1. TRBV23-1 belongs to the ORF category, with a function that is uncertain. The V segment lost 2 bases and the J segment 7 bases; nucleotides outside the gene matches: 11. This CDR3 comprises 17 residues. The CDR3 DNA reads TGCGCCAGCAGTCAACCGCCCGGGACAGGGGAAAGGAATGAGCAGTTCTTC. Translating it yields CASSQPPGTGERNEQFF.

This clone was picked up a small number of times. The rearrangement uses TRBV10-1 and TRBJ2-1; no clear D gene. V was clipped by 6 bases and J by 5 bases, with 5 bases between them. Germline V gene data show CDR1 as WNHNN and CDR2 as SYGVQD (reference sequence). This CDR3 region has 11 residues. This chain's CDR3 is CASSLNNEQFF. CDR3 bases: TGCGCCAGCAGCCTTAACAATGAGCAGTTCTTC.

This clone was found once. V is TRBV25-1 and J is TRBJ1-1; 7 bases fit TRBD1. The germline CDR1 and CDR2 sequences are MGHDK and SYGVNS. The CDR3 consists of 11 residues. J lost 9 bases, V lost 7 bases, and 5 bases had no gene match. The CDR3 here is CASTQGQKAFF. The CDR3 region has the DNA TGTGCCAGCACCCAGGGACAGAAAGCTTTCTTT. The full variable domain, its missing parts supplied by reference TRBV25-1 and TRBJ1-1, is EADIYQTPRYLVIGTGKKITLECSQTMGHDKMYWYQQDPGMELHLIHYSYGVNSTEKGDLSSESTVSRIRTEHFPLTLESARPSHTSQYLCASTQGQKAFFGQGTRLTVV.

The chain uses TRBV30 and TRBJ1-1, with D maybe TRBD1 (5 bases). The CDR3 has 13 residues. The germline V and J ends were trimmed by 5 bases and 1 base, with 11 bases remaining between them. Germline V lookup: CDR1 GTSNPN, CDR2 SVGIG (reference sequence). CDR3 region: CAWGRRGNTEAFF. The CDR3 DNA sequence: TGTGCCTGGGGTAGAAGGGGGAACACTGAAGCTTTCTTT. The entire variable domain, with the rest obtained from reference TRBV30 and TRBJ1-1, is as follows: SQTIHQWPATLVQPVGSPLSLECTVEGTSNPNLYWYRQAAGRGLQLLFYSVGIGQISSEVPQNLSASRPQDRQFILSSKKLLLSDSGFYLCAWGRRGNTEAFFGQGTRLTVV.

The rearrangement joins TRBV28 to TRBJ2-5; TRBD1 aligns across 7 bases. This CDR3 has 16 residues. The V gene end was trimmed by 2 bases and the J gene end by 5 bases; junction bases not matched to a gene: 11. Germline values: CDR1 MDHEN, CDR2 SYDVKM. The CDR3 region has the DNA TGTGCCAGCAGTTTAAACCGACAGGGCTTCGGGGAGACCCAGTACTTC. Translation: CASSLNRQGFGETQYF.

This chain's CDR3 is CASSLIFPGLEYNEQFF. The CDR3 DNA is TGTGCCAGCAGCTTAATTTTCCCGGGACTCGAGTACAATGAGCAGTTCTTC. The chain employs TRBV7-2 and TRBJ2-1; possibly TRBD2 for D (6 bases). V was shortened by 2 bases and J by 4 bases, with 18 bases between the two germline ends. The CDR3 runs to 17 residues. Germline CDR1 and CDR2: SGHTA and FQGNSA.

The chain uses TRBV9 and TRBJ2-7, with D tentatively TRBD1 (6 bases). With 0 bases removed from V and 0 bases from J, the gap between germline ends came to 10 bases. Germline V gene sequence: CDR1 SGDLS, CDR2 YYNGEE. CDR3 size: 15 residues. The DNA for the CDR3 is TGTGCCAGCAGCGTAGGCATGGACAGCTCCTACGAGCAGTACTTC. This sequence encodes CASSVGMDSSYEQYF.

This chain joins TRBV18 and TRBJ2-2; 8 bases map to TRBD1. With 6 bases clipped from V and 0 bases from J, the junction kept 6 bases outside the gene matches. There are 16 residues in the CDR3. Germline V gene data show CDR1 as KGHSH and CDR2 as LQKENI. As DNA, the CDR3 is TGTGCCAGCTCGCATGACAGGGGCACGAACACCGGGGAGCTGTTTTTT. Protein sequence: CASSHDRGTNTGELFF. Full variable domain (remainder filled in from reference TRBV18 and TRBJ2-2): NAGVMQNPRHLVRRRGQEARLRCSPMKGHSHVYWYRQLPEEGLKFMVYLQKENIIDESGMPKERFSAEFPKEGPSILRIQQVVRGDSAAYFCASSHDRGTNTGELFFGEGSRLTVL.

This chain uses TRBV11-3 with TRBJ2-1; 12 positions agree with TRBD2. CDR3 length: 18 residues. CDR1 is SGHNT, CDR2 YENEEA, per germline. J was trimmed by 0 bases and V by 1 base; bases with no gene match: 4. The CDR3 DNA reads as TGTGCCAGCAGCTTAGCGACTAGCGGGAGAGACTCCTACAATGAGCAGTTCTTC. This sequence encodes CASSLATSGRDSYNEQFF.